This TCR beta chain was recorded in a study of OX40 agonist ivuxolimab in advanced cancers. TCRdb keeps only in-frame clones here, not all; method: immunoSEQ multiplex PCR. The data hold 94,000 or so clones, with about 84% observed a single time. The CDR3 consists of 15 residues. Trimming left V 0 bases short and J 1 base short, with 9 bases between. The germline gives CDR1 MNHNS, CDR2 SASEGT. This clone showed up just a few times. This clonotype was obtained from an adult with an advanced solid tumor such as melanoma, head and neck, liver or kidney cancer. The chain carries TRBV6-1 and TRBJ1-1; D gene ambiguous. Sequenced material: CD4+ or CD8+ T cells sorted from blood, taken in a trial of the OX40 agonist ivuxolimab. The CDR3: CASSEAGRENTEAFF. The CDR3 nucleotides are TGTGCCAGCAGTGAAGCGGGGAGGGAGAACACTGAAGCTTTCTTT.